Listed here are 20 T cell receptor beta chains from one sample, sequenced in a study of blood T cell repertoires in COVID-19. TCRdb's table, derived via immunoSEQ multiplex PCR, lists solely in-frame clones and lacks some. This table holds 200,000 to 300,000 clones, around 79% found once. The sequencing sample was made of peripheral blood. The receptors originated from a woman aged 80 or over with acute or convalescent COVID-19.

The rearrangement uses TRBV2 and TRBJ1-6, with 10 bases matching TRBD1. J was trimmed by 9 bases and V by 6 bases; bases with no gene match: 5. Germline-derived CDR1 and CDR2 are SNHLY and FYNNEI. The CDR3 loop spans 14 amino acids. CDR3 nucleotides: TGTGCCAGCAGCGACAGGGGGCTCGGTTCACCCCTCCACTTT. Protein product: CASSDRGLGSPLHF.

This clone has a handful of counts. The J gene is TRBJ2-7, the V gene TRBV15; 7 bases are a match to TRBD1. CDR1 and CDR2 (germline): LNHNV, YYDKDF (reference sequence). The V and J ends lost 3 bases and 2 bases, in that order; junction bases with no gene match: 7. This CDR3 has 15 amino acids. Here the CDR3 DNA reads TGTGCCACCAGCAGGGACAGGCAGATGACCTACGAGCAGTACTTC. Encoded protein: CATSRDRQMTYEQYF. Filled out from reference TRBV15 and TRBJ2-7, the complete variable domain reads DAMVIQNPRYQVTQFGKPVTLSCSQTLNHNVMYWYQQKSSQAPKLLFHYYDKDFNNEADTPDNFQSRRPNTSFCFLDIRSPGLGDTAMYLCATSRDRQMTYEQYFGPGTRLTVT.

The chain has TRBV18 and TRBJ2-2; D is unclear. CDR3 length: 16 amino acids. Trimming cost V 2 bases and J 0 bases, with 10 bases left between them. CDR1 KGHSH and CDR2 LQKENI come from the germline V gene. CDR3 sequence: CASSPIGTANTGELFF. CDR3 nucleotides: TGTGCCAGCTCACCAATAGGAACAGCGAACACCGGGGAGCTGTTTTTT.

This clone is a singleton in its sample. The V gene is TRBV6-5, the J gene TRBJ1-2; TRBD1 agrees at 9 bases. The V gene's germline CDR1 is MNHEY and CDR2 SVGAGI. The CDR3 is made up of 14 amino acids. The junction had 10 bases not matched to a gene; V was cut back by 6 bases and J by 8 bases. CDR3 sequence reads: CASSTQGAFRGYTF. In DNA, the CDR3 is TGTGCCAGCAGCACACAGGGGGCCTTTAGAGGCTACACCTTC.

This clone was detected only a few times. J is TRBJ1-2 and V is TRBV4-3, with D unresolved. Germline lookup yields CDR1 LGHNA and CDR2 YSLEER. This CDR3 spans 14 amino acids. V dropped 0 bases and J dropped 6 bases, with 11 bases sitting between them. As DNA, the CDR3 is TGCGCCAGCAGCCAAGATTTATGGAGGCATGGCTACACCTTC. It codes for CASSQDLWRHGYTF.

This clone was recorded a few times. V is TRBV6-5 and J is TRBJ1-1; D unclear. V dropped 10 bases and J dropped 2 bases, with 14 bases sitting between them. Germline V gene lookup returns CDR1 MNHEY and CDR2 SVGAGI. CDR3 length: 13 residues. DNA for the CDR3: TGTGCCATCGGGAGGGCGGGAAACACTGAAGCTTTCTTT. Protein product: CAIGRAGNTEAFF.

CDR3: CASSFRQGSGYTF. The CDR3 DNA follows: TGTGCCAGCAGCTTTAGACAGGGCTCTGGCTACACCTTC. The rearrangement links TRBV11-1 to TRBJ1-2; 7 positions agree with TRBD1. Germline CDR1 reads SGHAT; CDR2 reads FQDESV (reference sequence). The trim removed 3 bases at V and 7 bases at J, leaving 5 bases unmatched. The CDR3 consists of 13 residues.

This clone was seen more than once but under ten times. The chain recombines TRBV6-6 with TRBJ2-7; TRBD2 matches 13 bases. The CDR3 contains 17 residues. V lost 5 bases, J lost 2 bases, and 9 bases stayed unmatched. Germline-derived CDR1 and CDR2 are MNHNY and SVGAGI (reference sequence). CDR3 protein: CASSRGAGLAGAYEQYF. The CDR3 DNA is TGTGCCAGCAGTCGCGGCGCTGGACTAGCGGGAGCCTACGAGCAGTACTTC.

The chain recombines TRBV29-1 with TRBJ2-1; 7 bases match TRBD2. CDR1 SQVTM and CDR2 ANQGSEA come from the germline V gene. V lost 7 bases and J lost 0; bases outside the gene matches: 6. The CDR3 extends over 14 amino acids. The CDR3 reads CSARSGASYNEQFF. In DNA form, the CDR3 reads TGCAGCGCTAGAAGCGGGGCCTCCTACAATGAGCAGTTCTTC.

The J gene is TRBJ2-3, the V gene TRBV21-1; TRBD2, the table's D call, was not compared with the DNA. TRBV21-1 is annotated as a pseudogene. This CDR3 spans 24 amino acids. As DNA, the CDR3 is TGTGCCAGCACGGGGGACATTCCAGACCGACTAGCGGGAGGTCACTGGGGTTCCACAGATACGCAGTATTTT. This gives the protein CASTGDIPDRLAGGHWGSTDTQYF.

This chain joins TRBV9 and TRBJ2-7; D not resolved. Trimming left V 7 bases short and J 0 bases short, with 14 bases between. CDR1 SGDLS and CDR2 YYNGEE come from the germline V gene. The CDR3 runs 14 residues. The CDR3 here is CASSKNSYSYEQYF. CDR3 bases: TGTGCCAGCTCGAAGAACAGCTACTCCTACGAGCAGTACTTC. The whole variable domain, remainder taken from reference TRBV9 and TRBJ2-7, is DSGVTQTPKHLITATGQRVTLRCSPRSGDLSVYWYQQSLDQGLQFLIQYYNGEERAKGNILERFSAQQFPDLHSELNLSSLELGDSALYFCASSKNSYSYEQYFGPGTRLTVT.

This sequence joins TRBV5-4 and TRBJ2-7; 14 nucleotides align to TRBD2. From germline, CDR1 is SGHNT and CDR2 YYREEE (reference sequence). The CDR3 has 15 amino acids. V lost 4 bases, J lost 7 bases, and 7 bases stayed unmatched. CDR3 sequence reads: CASSGPTSGRGEQYF. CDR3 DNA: TGTGCCAGCAGCGGACCGACTAGCGGGAGGGGGGAGCAGTACTTC.

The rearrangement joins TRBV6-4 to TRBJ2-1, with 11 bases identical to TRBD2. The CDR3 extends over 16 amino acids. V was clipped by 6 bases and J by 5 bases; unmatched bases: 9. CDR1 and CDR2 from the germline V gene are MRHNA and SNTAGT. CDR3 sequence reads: CASRRAGTSGDNEQFF. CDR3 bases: TGTGCCAGCAGAAGAGCCGGGACTAGCGGAGACAATGAGCAGTTCTTC.

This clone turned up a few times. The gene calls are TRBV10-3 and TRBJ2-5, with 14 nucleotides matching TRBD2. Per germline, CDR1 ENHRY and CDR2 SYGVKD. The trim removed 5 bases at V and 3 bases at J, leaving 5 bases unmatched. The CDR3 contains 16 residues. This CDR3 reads CAISPGTSGRKETQYF. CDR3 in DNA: TGTGCCATCAGTCCGGGGACTAGCGGGAGAAAAGAGACCCAGTACTTC.

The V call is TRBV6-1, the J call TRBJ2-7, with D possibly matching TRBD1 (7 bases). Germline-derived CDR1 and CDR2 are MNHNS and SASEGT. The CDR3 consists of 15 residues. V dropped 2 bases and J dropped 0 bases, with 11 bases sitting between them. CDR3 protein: CASSESGDSSYEQYF. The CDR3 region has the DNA TGTGCCAGCAGTGAATCGGGGGACAGCTCCTACGAGCAGTACTTC.

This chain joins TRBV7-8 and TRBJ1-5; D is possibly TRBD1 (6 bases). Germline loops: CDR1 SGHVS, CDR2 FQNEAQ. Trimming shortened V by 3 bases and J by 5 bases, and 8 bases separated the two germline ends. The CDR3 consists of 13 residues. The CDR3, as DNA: TGTGCCAGCAGCTTTGCAGGGGATCAGCCCCAGCATTTT. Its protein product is CASSFAGDQPQHF. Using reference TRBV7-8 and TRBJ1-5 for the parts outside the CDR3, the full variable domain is GAGVSQSPRYKVAKRGQDVALRCDPISGHVSLFWYQQALGQGPEFLTYFQNEAQLDKSGLPSDRFFAERPEGSVSTLKIQRTQQEDSAVYLCASSFAGDQPQHFGDGTRLSIL.

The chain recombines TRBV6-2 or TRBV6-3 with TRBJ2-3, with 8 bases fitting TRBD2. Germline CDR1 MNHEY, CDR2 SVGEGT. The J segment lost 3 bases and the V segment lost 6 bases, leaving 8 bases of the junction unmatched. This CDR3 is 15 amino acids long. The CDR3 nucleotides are TGTGCCAGCAGCCCCCGGGGGGGGCTGACAGATACGCAGTATTTT. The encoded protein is CASSPRGGLTDTQYF.

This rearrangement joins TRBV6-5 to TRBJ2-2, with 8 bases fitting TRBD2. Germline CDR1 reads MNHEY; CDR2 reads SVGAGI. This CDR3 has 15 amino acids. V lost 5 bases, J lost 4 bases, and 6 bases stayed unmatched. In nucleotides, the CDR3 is TGTGCCAGCAGTCAACCGGGACTAGGCACCGGGGAGCTGTTTTTT. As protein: CASSQPGLGTGELFF.

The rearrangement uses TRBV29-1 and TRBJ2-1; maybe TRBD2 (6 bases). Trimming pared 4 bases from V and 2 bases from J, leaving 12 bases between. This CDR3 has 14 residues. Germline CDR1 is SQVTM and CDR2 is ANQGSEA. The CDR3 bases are TGCAGCGTTGTTGGCCAGCGGGCCTACAATGAGCAGTTCTTC. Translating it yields CSVVGQRAYNEQFF.

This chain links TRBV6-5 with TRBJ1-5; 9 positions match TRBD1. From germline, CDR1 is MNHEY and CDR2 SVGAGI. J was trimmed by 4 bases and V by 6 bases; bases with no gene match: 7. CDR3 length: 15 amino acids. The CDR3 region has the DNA TGTGCCAGCAGCAAACCGGGACAGGGTAATCAGCCCCAGCATTTT. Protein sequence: CASSKPGQGNQPQHF.